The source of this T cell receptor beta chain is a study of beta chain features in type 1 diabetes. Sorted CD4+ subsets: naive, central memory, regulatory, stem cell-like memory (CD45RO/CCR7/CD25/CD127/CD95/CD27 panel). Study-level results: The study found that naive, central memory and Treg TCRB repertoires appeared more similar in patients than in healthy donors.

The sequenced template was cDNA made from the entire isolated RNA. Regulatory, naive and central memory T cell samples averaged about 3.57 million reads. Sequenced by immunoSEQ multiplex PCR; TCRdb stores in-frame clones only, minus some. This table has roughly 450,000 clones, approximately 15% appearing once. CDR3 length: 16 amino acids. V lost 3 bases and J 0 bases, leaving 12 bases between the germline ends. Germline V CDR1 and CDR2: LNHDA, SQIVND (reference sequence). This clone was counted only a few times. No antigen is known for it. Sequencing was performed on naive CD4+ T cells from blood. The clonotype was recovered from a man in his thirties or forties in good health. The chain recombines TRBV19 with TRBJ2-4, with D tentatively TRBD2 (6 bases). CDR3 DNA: TGTGCCAGTAGTATGAGTAGCGGTTTAGCCAAAAACATTCAGTACTTC. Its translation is CASSMSSGLAKNIQYF. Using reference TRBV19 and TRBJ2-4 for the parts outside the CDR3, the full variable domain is DGGITQSPKYLFRKEGQNVTLSCEQNLNHDAMYWYRQDPGQGLRLIYYSQIVNDFQKGDIAEGYSVSREKKESFPLTVTSAQKNPTAFYLCASSMSSGLAKNIQYFGAGTRLSVL.